One T cell receptor beta chain is described in this entry. Its antigen is unknown. CDR3 length: 15 residues. UMIs were included in TCR beta cDNA generated by 5'RACE template switching. TCRdb reworked the 5' RACE reads into one entry per CDR3 protein, no DNA. This table lists hundreds of thousands of distinct CDR3 sequences. This sample stems from a study of T cells expressing NK-cell markers. Study overall: The TCR beta repertoires originated in sorted CD3+CD56+NKG2C+, CD3+CD56+NKG2C- and CD3+CD56-NKG2C+ T cells. Most of the eight sequenced donors tested HCMV-seropositive; one tested seronegative. Notes on the study in general: About 6 donors had dominant NKG2C+ clonotypes that comprised about 1.0-7.5% of their CD8+ T cells.

Material: blood T cells: a sorted CD56 or NKG2C T cell subset, CD4+ or CD8+ T cells, or bulk PBMC T cells (not recorded which). The rearrangement uses TRBV12-3 or TRBV12-4 and TRBJ2-5; TCRdb's D call, TRBD2, is unchecked because there is no DNA. This TCR derives from a man aged 18 to 69 in good health. CDR3 protein: CASSPGLPGLRPQYF.